This T cell receptor beta chain was observed in a study of human T cells and chemical hapten exposure. Study in general: Weekly administration of diphenylcyclopropenone to the scalp of patients continued throughout the roughly 22-week study.

TCRdb re-called the RACE reads with MiXCR, one entry per CDR3 protein. The table lists approximately 160,000 distinct CDR3 sequences, approximately 30% of them singletons. The germline gives CDR1 DFQATT, CDR2 SNEGSKA (reference sequence). The CDR3 contains 11 residues. V lost 7 bases and J 6 bases, leaving 12 bases between the germline ends. Time point reported: patch test 3, about 24 weeks after DPC sensitization. Sample treatment: therapeutic diphenylcyclopropenone sensitization with weekly scalp DPC. Alopecia patients between 18 and 70 years old and suitable for DPC were used as donors. V and J are TRBV20-1 and TRBJ1-1; D gene uncertain. The sample in question was whole blood, obtained in connection with sensitization to the hapten diphenylcyclopropenone (DPC). The receptor was isolated from a young woman with alopecia areata. Some clones in this sample may be carry-over from other donors' samples. This chain's CDR3 is CSVPWSAEAFF. The CDR3 DNA reads TGCAGTGTCCCCTGGAGCGCTGAAGCTTTCTTT.